This T cell receptor beta chain originates from a study of spatial heterogeneity in lung cancer (dated by TCRdb to about 2019). About the investigation overall: Beta-chain transcripts were consistently detected in greater numbers than alpha-chain transcripts, which likely reflects a higher abundance of beta-chain transcripts. In the raw uncorrected reads, each unique combination of TCR and UMI appeared on average more than ten times. In non-small cell lung cancer, the study quantitatively compared TCR alpha and beta repertoires across several tumor regions, matched nontumor lung, and blood. TCR repertoire features were related to nonsynonymous mutation counts determined by whole-exome sequencing of tumor tissue. Both alpha and beta chains were TCR-sequenced in samples taken at surgery, namely 220 tumor regions, around 64 matched nontumor lung samples and 45 to 60 PBMC samples. Summary of the overall study and its limitations: Confirming at a functional level the hypothesis that regional TCRs recognize regional mutations was considered to require additional single-cell paired TCR alpha and beta sequencing. Ubiquitous expanded tumor TCRs were detected in blood more often at tumor resection than at routine follow-up.

What the time point label conveys for this sample: sample taken at primary tumor resection. For TCR sequencing, whole RNA was extracted from tumor and nontumor lung tissue, or from cryopreserved PBMC samples, and no cell sorting was done. Samples were obtained from approximately 77 patients with early-stage, untreated non-small cell lung cancer from the lung TRACERx cohort. Patients were selected for TCR sequencing only if sufficient RNA was available from at least two tumor regions. This clonotype has a count of ten or more. Its antigen target is currently unknown. No base quality values were provided; no much bigger clone lies one nucleotide off. Library preparation used 5' RACE. TCRdb records NextSeq 500 as the sequencer. The TCR library protocol attached a unique molecular identifier to each TCR cDNA molecule to allow correction of PCR and sequencing errors. Per the source publication's procedure: Decombinator tools were used for TCR identification, UMI-based error correction and CDR3 extraction. TCRs above a frequency of 2 per 1,000, corresponding to the top 1% of the tumor frequency distribution, were defined as expanded. Rényi diversity was computed with the R vegan package after subsampling each repertoire 100 times to 5,000 TCRs. CDR3 similarity networks were constructed using string-kernel similarity of amino acid triplets, with links drawn between CDR3s whose pairwise similarity was above 0.82. Starting from the raw public reads, TCRdb applied fastp trimming at Q25, assembled clones with MiXCR and retained in-frame beta chains. Records with the same CDR3 protein are collapsed into one entry carrying the most frequent genes and DNA. What appears here as the V and J calls and clone size reflects TCRdb's work, not the paper's. The sample table shows 60,000 to 90,000 distinct CDR3 sequences, and roughly 13% are seen once. The top ten constitute under 7.5% of the sample.

CDR3 length: 18 amino acids, cysteine to phenylalanine. The sequence is cut down to CDR3 DNA, 54 bases in frame from base 1. Trimming leaves V shorter by 4 bases and J shorter by 0 bases, with the junction holding 5 bases beyond the gene matches. Sequences LGHNA (CDR1) and YNFKEQ (CDR2) are obtained from the germline V gene. The starting material was PBMCs, obtained at surgery. This receptor was identified in a male donor with early-stage non-small cell lung cancer. The chain joins TRBV4-2 to TRBJ2-3; TRBD2 agrees with 15 junctional bases. In nucleotide form, the sequence is TGTGCCAGCAGCCTAGGACTAGCGGGAGGGCCGAGCACAGATACGCAGTATTTT. Translated, this is CASSLGLAGGPSTDTQYF.